A selection of T cell receptor beta chains follows, all from one sample in a study of blood T cell repertoires in COVID-19. This table comes from immunoSEQ multiplex PCR, and its TCRdb copy is limited to in-frame clones, with some not included. The sample comprises hundreds of thousands of clones, 85% to 90% of which are singletons, and 0.95% to 1.3% rests with the top ten. The sequencing input was PBMCs or T cells enriched from blood (not recorded which). The receptors were gathered from a man aged 25-45 years who had recovered from COVID-19. Both conserved end residues are part of each CDR3. The D gene is left open where the match is weak. Only some rows state a clone size, as once, few, many or a class for expanded clones.

j_call d_call cdr3_length v_call clone_size cdr3_aa cdr3_nt
TRBJ2-1 TRBD2 17 TRBV28 few CASSPLREAGVYNEQFF TGTGCCAGCAGTCCCCTGAGAGAAGCGGGGGTTTACAATGAGCAGTTCTTC
TRBJ2-2 . 15 TRBV10-3 . CAISEGGRLTGELFF TGTGCCATCAGTGAGGGCGGCAGACTCACCGGGGAGCTGTTTTTT
TRBJ1-5 TRBD1 14 TRBV10-3 . CAISERTGDQPQHF TGTGCCATCAGTGAAAGGACAGGGGACCAGCCCCAGCATTTT
TRBJ1-2 . 14 TRBV7-9 . CASSLAAGLYGYTF TGTGCCAGCAGCTTAGCGGCAGGGCTCTATGGCTACACCTTC
TRBJ2-7 TRBD1 15 TRBV29-1 few CSVDVTGTGYYEQYF TGCAGCGTTGACGTAACCGGGACAGGTTACTACGAGCAGTACTTC
TRBJ2-6 . 15 TRBV5-1 . CASSLTVSGANVLTF TGCGCCAGCAGCCTGACAGTCTCTGGGGCCAACGTCCTGACTTTC
TRBJ2-7 TRBD2 16 TRBV4-2 . CASSQVFGGEAYEQYF TGTGCCAGCAGCCAAGTTTTCGGGGGGGAAGCCTACGAGCAGTACTTC
TRBJ1-6 TRBD1 15 TRBV4-1 . CASSRSGQGNSPLHF TGCGCCAGCAGCCGATCGGGACAGGGTAATTCACCCCTCCACTTT
TRBJ2-2 TRBD2 21 TRBV7-3 . CASSLISLVAGGETDTGELFF TGTGCCAGCAGCTTAATCTCCCTTGTAGCGGGAGGGGAAACGGACACCGGGGAGCTGTTTTTT
TRBJ1-5 . 17 TRBV28 . CASSPWAGAVGYQPQHF TGTGCCAGCAGTCCCTGGGCAGGGGCGGTAGGATATCAGCCCCAGCATTTT
TRBJ1-5 . 15 TRBV3-1/TRBV3-2 . CASSQAWDTNQPQHF TGTGCCAGCAGCCAAGCATGGGACACCAATCAGCCCCAGCATTTT
TRBJ2-2 . 16 TRBV21-1 . CASSDGSGRAPGELFF TGTGCCAGCAGCGATGGAAGCGGGAGGGCCCCCGGGGAGCTGTTTTTT
TRBJ1-4 TRBD1 16 TRBV9 . CASSKQGTGGWEKLFF TGTGCCAGCAGCAAACAAGGGACAGGGGGATGGGAAAAACTGTTTTTT
TRBJ1-2 . 13 TRBV12-3/TRBV12-4 . CASRPGERRGYTF TGTGCCAGCAGGCCCGGGGAACGGCGCGGCTACACCTTC
TRBJ2-1 . 11 TRBV28 once CASSFRREQFF TGTGCCAGCAGTTTTCGGAGGGAGCAGTTCTTC
TRBJ2-2 . 15 TRBV28 . CASSLAPSNTGELFF TGTGCCAGCAGCCTAGCTCCTAGTAACACCGGGGAGCTGTTTTTT
TRBJ2-7 TRBD2 14 TRBV7-6 . CASRMTSGSYEQYF TGTGCCAGCAGGATGACTAGCGGGAGTTACGAGCAGTACTTC
TRBJ1-2 . 14 TRBV10-2 . CASSESKGGNGYTF TGCGCCAGCAGTGAGTCGAAAGGGGGTAATGGCTACACCTTC
TRBJ1-2 . 15 TRBV10-3 few CAISESGDYNYGYTF TGTGCCATCAGTGAGTCCGGGGACTACAACTATGGCTACACCTTC
TRBJ1-2 TRBD1 14 TRBV28 . CAIQWTGGSYGYTF TGTGCCATCCAATGGACAGGGGGCTCCTATGGCTACACCTTC
TRBJ2-2 TRBD2 18 TRBV7-7 once CASSPLAGRLGNTGELFF TGTGCCAGCAGCCCACTAGCGGGACGGTTGGGGAACACCGGGGAGCTGTTTTTT
TRBJ2-6 . 17 TRBV27 . CASSLAVQVPGANVLTF TGTGCCAGCAGTTTAGCGGTCCAAGTACCTGGGGCCAACGTCCTGACTTTC